The 6 T cell receptor beta chains reported below all come from one sample, sequenced in a study of T cells after yellow fever vaccination. TCRdb analysed the 5' RACE reads with MiXCR anew, one entry per CDR3 protein. This table holds about 370,000 distinct CDR3 sequences, about 9.9% found once. The input for sequencing was PBMCs, taken on the day of the first yellow fever vaccination. The origin of the receptors is a man between 18 and 29 years old who received the YFV17D yellow fever vaccine.

This clonotype turned up a few times. The chain is built from TRBV29-1 and TRBJ2-3; D gene uncertain. V lost 3 bases and J 1 base, leaving 5 bases between the germline ends. The CDR3 runs 12 residues. Per germline, CDR1 SQVTM and CDR2 ANQGSEA. In DNA, the CDR3 is TGCAGCGTTGAGGCCCGCACAGATACGCAGTATTTT. The encoded protein is CSVEARTDTQYF.

V and J are TRBV5-6 and TRBJ1-2; TRBD1 aligns across 7 bases. In germline, CDR1 is SGHDT, CDR2 YYEEEE. The CDR3 extends over 14 amino acids. The J segment lost 3 bases and the V segment lost 4 bases, leaving 6 bases of the junction unmatched. The CDR3 protein is CASSITGTDYGYTF. The CDR3 bases are TGTGCCAGCAGCATAACCGGGACAGACTATGGCTACACCTTC.

This clonotype was detected only a few times. The CDR3 region is CSVVWTGAPGYTF. The CDR3 DNA reads TGCAGCGTTGTATGGACAGGGGCCCCTGGCTACACCTTC. This rearrangement joins TRBV29-1 to TRBJ1-2, with 9 positions matching TRBD1. V shed 4 bases and J 7 bases; nucleotides not matched to a gene: 7. Germline assignment: CDR1 SQVTM and CDR2 ANQGSEA. The CDR3 runs to 13 residues.

The gene calls are TRBV29-1 and TRBJ2-5, with D unclear. The V gene lost 0 bases and the J gene lost 4 bases, with 3 bases spanning the gap. Germline CDR1 is SQVTM and CDR2 is ANQGSEA. This CDR3 region has 11 residues. The DNA for the CDR3 is TGCAGCGTTGAAGAACGAGAGACCCAGTACTTC. As protein: CSVEERETQYF.

This clonotype was seen once. The J gene is TRBJ2-7, the V gene TRBV30; TRBD1 agrees at 11 bases. Germline V gene lookup returns CDR1 GTSNPN and CDR2 SVGIG (reference sequence). V lost 7 bases and J lost 3; bases outside the gene matches: 2. The CDR3 totals 12 residues. For the CDR3, the DNA is TGTGCCTTTGGGACAGGGGGCTACGAGCAGTACTTC. Its translation: CAFGTGGYEQYF.

The chain has TRBV18 and TRBJ2-1, with 7 bases fitting TRBD2. With V trimmed by 3 bases and J by 6 bases, 8 bases remained unmatched. The CDR3 contains 15 residues. Germline assignment: CDR1 KGHSH and CDR2 LQKENI. The CDR3 bases are TGTGCCAGCTCACCCCTCCCGGGGAGGGGCAATGAGCAGTTCTTC. Its protein is CASSPLPGRGNEQFF.